Each of the 26 T cell receptor beta chains below was sequenced from the same sample in a study of shared clonotypes between healthy human individuals. Only in-frame clones appear in the TCRdb table, and some are missing; sequencing was by immunoSEQ multiplex PCR. This sample has fewer than 3 million clones, with about 90% found just once. The specimen sequenced was naive CD4+ T cells from PBMCs. As to subset: CD45RA+ positively selected. These receptors were collected from a man aged 18 to 30 in good health. Some clones in this sample may be carry-over from other donors' samples.

This CDR3 is CASSYSGEYEQYF. In nucleotides, the CDR3 is TGTGCCAGCAGTTACTCAGGGGAGTACGAGCAGTACTTC. The V call is TRBV6-6, the J call TRBJ2-7; D could derive from TRBD1 or TRBD2 (5 bases each). CDR1 is MNHNY, CDR2 SVGAGI, per germline (reference sequence). This CDR3 has 13 residues. Trimming cost V 0 bases and J 4 bases, with 7 bases left between them.

V and J are TRBV14 and TRBJ2-7; 8 nucleotides align to TRBD1. Losses at the gene ends were 2 bases for V and 5 bases for J; bases not matched to a gene: 11. The CDR3 is 16 residues long. From germline, CDR1 is SGHDN and CDR2 FVKESK. CDR3: CASSQRPRGRPNEQYF. The CDR3 region has the DNA TGTGCCAGCAGCCAAAGGCCCAGGGGGCGTCCGAACGAGCAGTACTTC.

J is TRBJ2-7 and V is TRBV7-2; TRBD1 matches 8 bases. Germline CDR1 SGHTA, CDR2 FQGNSA. The V and J ends lost 4 bases and 0 bases, in that order; junction bases with no gene match: 8. There are 16 residues in the CDR3. CDR3 amino acids: CASSSVWDRSSYEQYF. The CDR3 nucleotides are TGTGCCAGCAGCTCCGTATGGGACAGGAGCTCCTACGAGCAGTACTTC.

V is TRBV18 and J is TRBJ1-1, with a possible D match to TRBD1 (5 bases). V was pared by 6 bases and J by 4 bases, with 9 bases between. The CDR3 is 12 amino acids. CDR1 KGHSH and CDR2 LQKENI come from the germline V gene. CDR3 nucleotide sequence: TGTGCCAGCTCCGAAGGGGTCACTGAAGCTTTCTTT. Translation gives CASSEGVTEAFF.

J is TRBJ2-2 and V is TRBV5-4; the match to TRBD2 covers 9 bases. Trimming at V came to 4 bases and at J to 6 bases, leaving 10 bases not matched to a gene. The CDR3 has 16 residues. Germline V gives CDR1 SGHNT, CDR2 YYREEE (reference sequence). CDR3 loop: CASSPGGLAFAGELFF. In DNA, the CDR3 is TGTGCCAGCAGCCCGGGCGGACTAGCGTTCGCCGGGGAGCTGTTTTTT.

The V call is TRBV2, the J call TRBJ1-1; D is unclear. V lost 7 bases and J 7 bases, leaving 10 bases between the germline ends. Per germline, CDR1 SNHLY and CDR2 FYNNEI. CDR3 size: 11 residues. The CDR3 nucleotides read TGTGCCAGCACGACCTGGGATGAAGCTTTCTTT. The encoded protein is CASTTWDEAFF. Supplemented by reference TRBV2 and TRBJ1-1, the full variable domain reads EPEVTQTPSHQVTQMGQEVILRCVPISNHLYFYWYRQILGQKVEFLVSFYNNEISEKSEIFDDQFSVERPDGSNFTLKIRSTKLEDSAMYFCASTTWDEAFFGQGTRLTVV.

The V gene is TRBV27, the J gene TRBJ1-1; 9 bases are a match to TRBD1. Germline V lookup: CDR1 MNHEY, CDR2 SMNVEV (reference sequence). The CDR3 runs to 12 residues. J lost 9 bases, V lost 4 bases, and 3 bases had no gene match. Here the CDR3 DNA reads TGTGCCAGCAGTTCCGGGACAGGGAAAGCTTTCTTT. Translating gives CASSSGTGKAFF.

The rearrangement links TRBV5-1 to TRBJ2-1; maybe TRBD2 (7 bases). V was cut by 0 bases and J by 9 bases, with 16 bases left in between. The CDR3 is 15 amino acids. Germline CDR1 is SGHRS and CDR2 is YFSETQ. This CDR3 reads CASSLAAGAIAEQFF. The CDR3 DNA sequence: TGCGCCAGCAGCTTGGCGGCGGGGGCCATCGCTGAGCAGTTCTTC.

This clone was detected a few times. The rearrangement uses TRBV28 and TRBJ1-1, with 9 bases that match TRBD1. The junction had 6 bases not matched to a gene; V was cut back by 6 bases and J by 4 bases. The CDR3 is 14 amino acids. Germline values: CDR1 MDHEN, CDR2 SYDVKM. The CDR3 nucleotides are TGTGCCAGCAGCATTACAGGGGGCGTCACTGAAGCTTTCTTT. The encoded protein is CASSITGGVTEAFF.

The rearrangement uses TRBV7-3 and TRBJ2-3; D possibly uses TRBD1 or TRBD2 (5 bases each). Germline V gene lookup returns CDR1 SGHTA and CDR2 FQGTGA. The V gene lost 1 base and the J gene lost 4 bases, with 9 bases spanning the gap. CDR3 length: 14 amino acids. The CDR3 is CASSLIPGPDTQYF. The CDR3 coding sequence is TGTGCCAGCAGCTTAATTCCGGGACCAGATACGCAGTATTTT.

The rearrangement joins TRBV5-1 to TRBJ2-3; D gene uncertain. Germline V gene sequence: CDR1 SGHRS, CDR2 YFSETQ. The CDR3 has 13 amino acids. The germline V and J ends were trimmed by 5 bases and 0 bases, with 7 bases remaining between them. The CDR3 DNA follows: TGCGCCAGCAGTGCCCAAAGCACAGATACGCAGTATTTT. Protein product: CASSAQSTDTQYF.

V usage is TRBV6-1 and J usage is TRBJ1-1; perhaps TRBD1 as D (5 bases). CDR3 length: 15 residues. V was shortened by 3 bases and J by 0 bases, with 11 bases between the two germline ends. The V gene's germline CDR1 is MNHNS and CDR2 SASEGT. The CDR3, as DNA: TGTGCCAGCAGTGAGGTGGAGGGGTTGAACACTGAAGCTTTCTTT. It is translated as CASSEVEGLNTEAFF.

This sequence joins TRBV7-3 and TRBJ2-2, with 7 bases matching TRBD2. The J segment lost 7 bases and the V segment lost 5 bases, leaving 7 bases of the junction unmatched. Germline lookup yields CDR1 SGHTA and CDR2 FQGTGA. The CDR3 consists of 14 residues. As DNA, the CDR3 is TGTGCCAGCAGCGCGAGCGGGACCGACGGGGAGCTGTTTTTT. Translated, it gives CASSASGTDGELFF.

The rearrangement uses TRBV27 and TRBJ2-1; 8 nucleotides line up with TRBD1. The V gene's germline CDR1 is MNHEY and CDR2 SMNVEV (reference sequence). The CDR3 contains 16 residues. J gave up 1 base and V 2 bases, and 4 bases lay outside the gene matches. The CDR3 region is CASSLLTGGSYNEQFF. The DNA of the CDR3 is TGTGCCAGCAGTTTACTTACAGGGGGGTCCTACAATGAGCAGTTCTTC.

The chain uses TRBV10-2 and TRBJ1-1, with TRBD1 identical over 10 bases. The CDR3 length is 16 residues. The germline V gene encodes CDR1 WSHSY and CDR2 SAAADI. The V gene end was trimmed by 7 bases and the J gene end by 1 base; junction bases not matched to a gene: 9. The CDR3 region is CASTLRQGAPNTEAFF. The CDR3 DNA reads TGCGCCAGCACGTTGAGACAGGGGGCCCCGAACACTGAAGCTTTCTTT.

This chain connects TRBV4-1 to TRBJ2-3, with D tentatively TRBD2 (5 bases). There are 14 residues in the CDR3. The ends were cut back, 2 bases at V and 6 bases at J, with 12 bases in the middle. In germline, CDR1 is MGHRA, CDR2 YSYEKL. CDR3 residues: CASSQWRTSDTQYF. CDR3 bases: TGCGCCAGCAGCCAATGGAGGACCAGTGATACGCAGTATTTT.

This sequence joins TRBV28 and TRBJ1-2; D unresolved. Trimming shortened V by 1 base and J by 2 bases, and 8 bases separated the two germline ends. The CDR3 runs 14 residues. CDR1 and CDR2 (germline): MDHEN, SYDVKM. DNA for the CDR3: TGTGCCAGCAGTTTATTGGCGGTGAACTATGGCTACACCTTC. Translated: CASSLLAVNYGYTF.

This clone has only one observation. V gene TRBV5-8 combines with J gene TRBJ1-3; unclear D gene. Germline V gene lookup returns CDR1 SGHTS and CDR2 YDEGEE. V was trimmed by 0 bases and J by 3 bases, leaving 13 bases between them. The CDR3 is made up of 16 amino acids. The CDR3 reads CASSLDLGRGGNTIYF. In nucleotides, the CDR3 is TGTGCCAGCAGCTTGGATCTGGGCCGGGGTGGAAACACCATATATTTT.

The table lists this clone with a few counts. The chain employs TRBV28 and TRBJ1-1; 10 bases match TRBD1. V lost 5 bases and J lost 10; bases outside the gene matches: 13. The germline CDR1 and CDR2 sequences are MDHEN and SYDVKM. The CDR3 covers 15 residues. CDR3 residues: CASSIPGQGFVGAFF. The CDR3 DNA reads TGTGCCAGCAGTATTCCGGGACAGGGGTTTGTAGGAGCTTTCTTT. Full variable domain (remainder filled in from reference TRBV28 and TRBJ1-1): DVKVTQSSRYLVKRTGEKVFLECVQDMDHENMFWYRQDPGLGLRLIYFSYDVKMKEKGDIPEGYSVSREKKERFSLILESASTNQTSMYLCASSIPGQGFVGAFFGQGTRLTVV.

The chain employs TRBV7-8 and TRBJ2-2; perhaps TRBD1 as D (5 bases). The CDR3 spans 15 residues. V lost 1 base, J lost 5 bases, and 11 bases lay in between. CDR1 is SGHVS and CDR2 is FQNEAQ in the germline V gene. The CDR3 protein is CASSLDFQGTGELFF. The CDR3 DNA is TGTGCCAGCAGCTTAGATTTCCAGGGTACCGGGGAGCTGTTTTTT. Based on the CDR3 plus reference TRBV7-8 and TRBJ2-2, the full variable domain is GAGVSQSPRYKVAKRGQDVALRCDPISGHVSLFWYQQALGQGPEFLTYFQNEAQLDKSGLPSDRFFAERPEGSVSTLKIQRTQQEDSAVYLCASSLDFQGTGELFFGEGSRLTVL.

The chain has TRBV7-3 and TRBJ2-5; maybe TRBD2 (5 bases). CDR1 SGHTA and CDR2 FQGTGA come from the germline V gene. The germline V and J ends were trimmed by 8 bases and 1 base, with 11 bases remaining between them. The CDR3 totals 13 residues. The CDR3 is CASAATSQETQYF. The CDR3 DNA follows: TGTGCCAGCGCCGCAACTAGCCAAGAGACCCAGTACTTC.

The rearrangement joins TRBV6-1 to TRBJ2-2; no clear D. This CDR3 is 13 amino acids long. V lost 7 bases and J 4 bases, leaving 10 bases between the germline ends. CDR1 and CDR2 from the germline V gene are MNHNS and SASEGT. CDR3 bases: TGTGCCAGCATACCGGGTAGCACCGGGGAGCTGTTTTTT. Its protein product is CASIPGSTGELFF.

The chain is built from TRBV10-1 and TRBJ2-3; the match to TRBD2 covers 13 bases. Germline V gene sequence: CDR1 WNHNN, CDR2 SYGVQD (reference sequence). V was pared by 6 bases and J by 3 bases, with 6 bases of the junction left unmatched. The CDR3 contains 16 residues. The CDR3 DNA reads as TGCGCCAGCAGCTCGGGACTAGCGGGAACGACAGATACGCAGTATTTT. It is translated as CASSSGLAGTTDTQYF.

This chain links TRBV9 with TRBJ2-5; D is undetermined. Germline CDR1 reads SGDLS; CDR2 reads YYNGEE. CDR3 length equals 14 residues. Trimming stripped 0 bases from V and 5 bases from J, with 11 bases between. In DNA, the CDR3 is TGTGCCAGCAGCGTAGACCAGTATGGGGAGACCCAGTACTTC. Its translation: CASSVDQYGETQYF.

This clone occurred once. J is TRBJ2-1 and V is TRBV6-5; TRBD2 aligns across 10 bases. V shed 3 bases, J shed 7 bases, and the junction held 6 bases outside the gene matches. The length of the CDR3 is 15 residues. Germline values: CDR1 MNHEY, CDR2 SVGAGI. Here the CDR3 reads CASSYQVAGGNEQFF. Written as DNA, the CDR3 is TGTGCCAGCAGTTATCAGGTAGCGGGAGGTAATGAGCAGTTCTTC.

As regards this clone: This sample includes further DNA sequences coding for the same CDR3. V and J are TRBV28 and TRBJ1-1; D is undetermined. This CDR3 has 14 residues. Germline lookup yields CDR1 MDHEN and CDR2 SYDVKM. Trimming left V 3 bases short and J 0 bases short, with 8 bases between. In DNA form, the CDR3 reads TGTGCCAGCAGTTTGTTAGGGTTGAACACTGAAGCTTTCTTT. Translation: CASSLLGLNTEAFF.